This TCR beta chain was recorded in a study of cytomegalovirus exposure and HLA in healthy donors. The PCR had 60 Vbeta and 13 Jbeta primers. The protocol was immunoSEQ multiplex PCR, while the TCRdb copy is restricted to in-frame clones and leaves out a portion. Among about 140,000 clones listed, 82% were seen once. As for this clone: Its antigen remains unidentified.

General study findings and limits: Solely CMV serostatus was available to characterize immune exposure.

The CDR3 length is 15 residues. V gave up 5 bases and J gave up 2 bases, with 16 bases separating them. Looked up from germline, CDR1 is LGHNA and CDR2 is YSLEER. This TCR came from a woman in her sixties or seventies in good health and CMV-seropositive. Sequenced input: PBMCs. The chain is built from TRBV4-3 and TRBJ2-7; perhaps TRBD1 as D (5 bases). CDR3: CASSTSGQGPYEQYF. CDR3 DNA: TGCGCCAGCAGCACCAGTGGGCAGGGTCCCTACGAGCAGTACTTC.